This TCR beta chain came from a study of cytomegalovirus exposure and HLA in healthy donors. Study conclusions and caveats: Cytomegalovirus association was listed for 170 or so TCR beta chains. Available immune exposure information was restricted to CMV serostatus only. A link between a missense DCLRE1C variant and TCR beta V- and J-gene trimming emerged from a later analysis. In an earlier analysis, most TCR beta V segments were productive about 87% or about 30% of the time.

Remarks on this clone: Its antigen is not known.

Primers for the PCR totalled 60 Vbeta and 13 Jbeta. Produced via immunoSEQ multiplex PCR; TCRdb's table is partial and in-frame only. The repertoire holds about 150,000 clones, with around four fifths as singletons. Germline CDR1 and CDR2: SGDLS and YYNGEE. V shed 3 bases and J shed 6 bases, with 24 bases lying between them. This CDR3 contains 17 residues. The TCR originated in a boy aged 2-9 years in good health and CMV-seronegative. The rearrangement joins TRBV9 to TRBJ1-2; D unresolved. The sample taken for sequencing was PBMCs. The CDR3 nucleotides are TGTGCCAGCAGCGCCCGGCGCATTGTCACTCGCAGCGATGGCTACACCTTC. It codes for CASSARRIVTRSDGYTF.